This TCR beta chain was retrieved from a study of blood T cell repertoires in COVID-19 (dated by TCRdb to the early 2020s). About the investigation overall: Collaborator samples came from the United States, Italy and Spain and covered acute and convalescent phases of COVID-19. The prospective study material was composed of cDNA or gDNA derived from T cells, B-cell-depleted T cells, or PBMCs. Deeply sampled blood TCRbeta repertoires from subjects exposed to, actively infected with, or recovered from COVID-19 were included in the dataset. The repertoires were made available in a free public database intended to serve as a resource for research on the immune response to SARS-CoV-2. Samples came from the ongoing ImmuneRACE study (first 160 participants) plus 1,254 subjects from 6 global collaborators. Nearly every sample came with metadata listing a de-identified subject ID, COVID-19 status, age in years and sex. Where available, HLA class I and class II types were taken from metadata supplied by the sample provider and were not determined by assay-based typing.

CDR1 SGHAT and CDR2 FQNNGV are derived from the germline V gene. The CDR3 sequence holds 19 residues, the cysteine and phenylalanine included. Solely the CDR3 DNA is kept, with 57 bases framed from the first base. V is clipped by 1 base and J by 0 bases, and the sequence between their germline boundaries is 18 bases long. Here is what the overall study found, with its caveats: Clinical and demographic metadata were provided uncurated, with the amount varying by source and participant.

One collaborating source in Seattle enrolled patients during active infection and followed them longitudinally through the course of disease. Whole blood was collected in K2EDTA tubes by collaborating institutions according to the institutions' own protocols. For TCRbeta analysis, collaborators shipped samples as frozen whole blood, isolated PBMCs, or DNA extracted from either of those sample types. On this clone itself: Its antigen is currently not known. Base-call qualities are not available, and no considerably larger clone is one nucleotide away.

The immunoSEQ Assay, a bias-controlled multiplex PCR, was used to amplify TCRbeta CDR3 regions from genomic DNA. As for how the authors treated the data: The number of nucleated cells in each sample was estimated from the amplification of reference gene primers within the assay. To quantify the absolute abundance of each unique TCRbeta CDR3 rearrangement, sequence reads were collapsed and filtered. For each sample, productive Simpson clonality was calculated as the square root of Simpson's diversity index over productive rearrangements. This immuneACCESS table, as held by TCRdb, lists in-frame sequences with V and J called but not all clones. Of the missing ones, under half trace to an unresolved V gene in checked studies; the others have no known cause. V, J and clone size were drawn from that table, and D and trimming were deduced from the DNA. The sample records 180,000 or so clones, roughly three quarters of which are singletons. Jointly, the top ten make up roughly 10% of the sample.

The sample consisted of peripheral blood. The TCR comes from a woman older than 75 with COVID-19, enrolled during active disease. This receptor chain uses TRBV11-2 and TRBJ2-2; a tentative D match to TRBD1 spans 6 bases. The DNA reads as follows: TGTGCCAGCAGCTTAGTTCCCCTGGGGGCAGGGTCGAACACCGGGGAGCTGTTTTTT. The encoded protein is CASSLVPLGAGSNTGELFF.